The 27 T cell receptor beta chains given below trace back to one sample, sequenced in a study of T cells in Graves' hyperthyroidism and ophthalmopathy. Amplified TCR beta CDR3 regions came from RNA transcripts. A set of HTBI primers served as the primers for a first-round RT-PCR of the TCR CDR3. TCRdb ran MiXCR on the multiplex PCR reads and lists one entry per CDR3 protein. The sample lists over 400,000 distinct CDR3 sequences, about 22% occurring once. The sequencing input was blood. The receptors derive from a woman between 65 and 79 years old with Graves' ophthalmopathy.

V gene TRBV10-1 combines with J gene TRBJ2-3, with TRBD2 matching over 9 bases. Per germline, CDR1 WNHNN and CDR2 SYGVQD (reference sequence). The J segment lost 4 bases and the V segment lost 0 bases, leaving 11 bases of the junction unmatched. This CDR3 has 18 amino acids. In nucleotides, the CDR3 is TGCGCCAGCAGTGAGTCATCCGTGGCGGGAGGGCCCCCAGATACGCAGTATTTT. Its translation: CASSESSVAGGPPDTQYF.

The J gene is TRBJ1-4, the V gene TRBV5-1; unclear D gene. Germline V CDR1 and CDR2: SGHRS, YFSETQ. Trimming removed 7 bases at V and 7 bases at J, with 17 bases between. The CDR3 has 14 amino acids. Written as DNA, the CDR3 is TGCGCCAGCTTAATACCCTCTCGGGCTGAAAAACTGTTTTTT. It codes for CASLIPSRAEKLFF. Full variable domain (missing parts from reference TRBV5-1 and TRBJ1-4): KAGVTQTPRYLIKTRGQQVTLSCSPISGHRSVSWYQQTPGQGLQFLFEYFSETQRNKGNFPGRFSGRQFSNSRSEMNVSTLELGDSALYLCASLIPSRAEKLFFGSGTQLSVL.

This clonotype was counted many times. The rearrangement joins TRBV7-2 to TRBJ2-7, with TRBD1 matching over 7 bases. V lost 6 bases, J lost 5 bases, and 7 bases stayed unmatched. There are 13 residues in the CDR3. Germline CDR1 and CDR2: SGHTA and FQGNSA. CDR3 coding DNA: TGTGCCAGCAGGTTACCGGGACAGAACGAGCAGTACTTC. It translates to CASRLPGQNEQYF.

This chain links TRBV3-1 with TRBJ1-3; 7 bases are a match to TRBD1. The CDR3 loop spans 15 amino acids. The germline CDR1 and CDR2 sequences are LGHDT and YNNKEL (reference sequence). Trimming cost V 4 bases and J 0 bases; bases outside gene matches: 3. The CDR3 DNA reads TGTGCCAGCAGCCCGGGACAGTTCTCTGGAAACACCATATATTTT. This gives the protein CASSPGQFSGNTIYF.

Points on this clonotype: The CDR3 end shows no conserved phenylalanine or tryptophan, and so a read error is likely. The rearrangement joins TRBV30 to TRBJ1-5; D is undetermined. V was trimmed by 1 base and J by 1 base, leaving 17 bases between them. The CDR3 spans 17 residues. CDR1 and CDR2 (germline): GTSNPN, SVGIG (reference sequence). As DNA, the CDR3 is TGTGCCTGGAGTGGCGCTGTCGCCACGGGCAGCAATCAGCCCCAGCATCTT. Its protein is CAWSGAVATGSNQPQHL.

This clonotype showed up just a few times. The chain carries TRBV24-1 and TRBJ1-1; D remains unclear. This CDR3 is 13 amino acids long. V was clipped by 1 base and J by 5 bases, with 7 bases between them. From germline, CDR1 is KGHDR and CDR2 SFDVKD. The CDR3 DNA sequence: TGTGCCACCAGTGATTTCAAGGGAACTGAAGCTTTCTTT. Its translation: CATSDFKGTEAFF.

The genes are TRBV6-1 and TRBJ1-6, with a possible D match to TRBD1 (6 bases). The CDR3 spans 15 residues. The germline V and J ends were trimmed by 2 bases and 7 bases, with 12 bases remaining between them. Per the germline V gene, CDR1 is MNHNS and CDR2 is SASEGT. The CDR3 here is CASSELGGTNSPLHF. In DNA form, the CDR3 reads TGTGCCAGCAGTGAATTAGGGGGGACGAATTCACCCCTCCACTTT.

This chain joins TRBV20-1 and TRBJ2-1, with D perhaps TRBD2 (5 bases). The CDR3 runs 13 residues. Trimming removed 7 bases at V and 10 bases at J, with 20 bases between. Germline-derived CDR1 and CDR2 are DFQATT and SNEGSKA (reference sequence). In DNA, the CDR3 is TGCAGTGGCGAGCGGCGCCCTCCGGGGGAGCAGTTCTTC. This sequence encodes CSGERRPPGEQFF.

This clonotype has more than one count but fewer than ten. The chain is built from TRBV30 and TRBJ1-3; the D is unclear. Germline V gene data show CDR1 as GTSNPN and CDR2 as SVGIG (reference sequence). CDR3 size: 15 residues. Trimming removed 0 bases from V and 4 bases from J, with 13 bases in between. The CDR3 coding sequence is TGTGCCTGGAGTGTACGGACCGCGGAAGGAAACACCATATATTTT. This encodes CAWSVRTAEGNTIYF. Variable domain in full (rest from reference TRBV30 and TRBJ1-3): SQTIHQWPATLVQPVGSPLSLECTVEGTSNPNLYWYRQAAGRGLQLLFYSVGIGQISSEVPQNLSASRPQDRQFILSSKKLLLSDSGFYLCAWSVRTAEGNTIYFGEGSWLTVV.

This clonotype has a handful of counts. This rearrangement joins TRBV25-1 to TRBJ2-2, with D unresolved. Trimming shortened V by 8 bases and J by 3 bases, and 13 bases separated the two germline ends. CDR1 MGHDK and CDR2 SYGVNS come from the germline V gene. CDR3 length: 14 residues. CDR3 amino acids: CASAGNRHTGELFF. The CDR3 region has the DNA TGTGCCAGCGCTGGGAACAGACACACCGGGGAGCTGTTTTTT.

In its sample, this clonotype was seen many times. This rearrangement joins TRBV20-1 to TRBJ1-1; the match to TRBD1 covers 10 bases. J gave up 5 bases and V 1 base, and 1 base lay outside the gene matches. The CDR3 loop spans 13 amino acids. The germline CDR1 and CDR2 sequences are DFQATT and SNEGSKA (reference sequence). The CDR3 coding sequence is TGCAGTGCTAGAGGGACAGGGGGGACTGAAGCTTTCTTT. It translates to CSARGTGGTEAFF.

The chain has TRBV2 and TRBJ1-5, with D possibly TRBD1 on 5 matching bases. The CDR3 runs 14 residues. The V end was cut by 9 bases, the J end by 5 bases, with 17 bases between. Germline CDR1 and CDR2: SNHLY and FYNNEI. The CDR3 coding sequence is TGTGCCAGTTCGGGGCGGGGAAGGGATCAGCCCCAGCATTTT. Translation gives CASSGRGRDQPQHF.

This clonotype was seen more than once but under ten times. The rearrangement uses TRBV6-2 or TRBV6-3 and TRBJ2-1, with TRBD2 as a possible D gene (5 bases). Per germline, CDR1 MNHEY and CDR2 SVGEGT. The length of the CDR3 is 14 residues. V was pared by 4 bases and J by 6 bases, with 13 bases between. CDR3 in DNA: TGTGCCAGCAGTTTTGGGAGAAGGGCCAATGAGCAGTTCTTC. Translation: CASSFGRRANEQFF.

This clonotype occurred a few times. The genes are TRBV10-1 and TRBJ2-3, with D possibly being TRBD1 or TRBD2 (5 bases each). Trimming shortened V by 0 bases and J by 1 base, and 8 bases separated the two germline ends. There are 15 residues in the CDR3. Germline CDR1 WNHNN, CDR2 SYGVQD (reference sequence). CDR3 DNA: TGCGCCAGCAGTGAGTCGGGGGTCGGCACAGATACGCAGTATTTT. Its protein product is CASSESGVGTDTQYF.

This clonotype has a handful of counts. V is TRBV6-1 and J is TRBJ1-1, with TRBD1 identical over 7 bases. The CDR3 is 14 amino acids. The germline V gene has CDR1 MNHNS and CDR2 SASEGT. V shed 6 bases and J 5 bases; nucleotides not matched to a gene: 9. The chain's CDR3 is CASRRQGGRTEAFF. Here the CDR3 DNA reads TGTGCCAGCAGAAGGCAGGGGGGGAGGACTGAAGCTTTCTTT.

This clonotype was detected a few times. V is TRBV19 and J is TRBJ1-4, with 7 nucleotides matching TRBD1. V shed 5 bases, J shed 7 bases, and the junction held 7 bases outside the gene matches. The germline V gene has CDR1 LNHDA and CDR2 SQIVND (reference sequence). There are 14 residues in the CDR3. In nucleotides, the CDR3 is TGTGCCAGTAGTCTTCCGGGACAGCTTGAAAAACTGTTTTTT. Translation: CASSLPGQLEKLFF.

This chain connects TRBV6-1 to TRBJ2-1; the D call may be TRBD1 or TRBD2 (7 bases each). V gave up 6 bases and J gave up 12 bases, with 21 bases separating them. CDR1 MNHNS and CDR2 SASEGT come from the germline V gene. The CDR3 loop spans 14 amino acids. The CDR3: CASSEAGTAGWQFF. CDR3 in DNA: TGTGCCAGCAGCGAGGCCGGGACAGCGGGGTGGCAGTTCTTC.

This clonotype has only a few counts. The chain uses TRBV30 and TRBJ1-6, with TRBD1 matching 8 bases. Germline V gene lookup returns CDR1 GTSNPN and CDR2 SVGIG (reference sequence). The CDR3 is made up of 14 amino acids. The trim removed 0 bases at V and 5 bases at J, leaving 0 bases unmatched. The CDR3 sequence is CAWSVGQDNSPLHF. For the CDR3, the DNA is TGTGCCTGGAGTGTGGGACAGGATAATTCACCCCTCCACTTT.

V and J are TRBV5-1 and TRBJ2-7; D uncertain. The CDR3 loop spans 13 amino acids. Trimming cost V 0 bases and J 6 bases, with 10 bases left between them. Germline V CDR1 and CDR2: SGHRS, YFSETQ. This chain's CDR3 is CASSLESQTEQYF. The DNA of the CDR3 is TGCGCCAGCAGCTTGGAATCACAGACCGAGCAGTACTTC.

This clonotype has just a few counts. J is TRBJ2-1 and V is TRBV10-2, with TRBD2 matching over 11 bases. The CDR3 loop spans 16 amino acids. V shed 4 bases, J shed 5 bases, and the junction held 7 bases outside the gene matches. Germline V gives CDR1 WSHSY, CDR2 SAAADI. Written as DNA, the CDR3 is TGCGCCAGCAGTGTAACTAGCGGGAGTCTCCACAATGAGCAGTTCTTC. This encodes CASSVTSGSLHNEQFF.

The CDR3 sequence is CASNTGTSGRAPTDTQYF. The DNA for the CDR3 is TGTGCCAGCAATACCGGGACTAGCGGGAGGGCTCCAACAGATACGCAGTATTTT. The gene calls are TRBV28 and TRBJ2-3; the match to TRBD2 covers 16 bases. The J segment lost 3 bases and the V segment lost 7 bases, leaving 10 bases of the junction unmatched. The CDR3 has 18 residues. Germline CDR1 is MDHEN and CDR2 is SYDVKM.

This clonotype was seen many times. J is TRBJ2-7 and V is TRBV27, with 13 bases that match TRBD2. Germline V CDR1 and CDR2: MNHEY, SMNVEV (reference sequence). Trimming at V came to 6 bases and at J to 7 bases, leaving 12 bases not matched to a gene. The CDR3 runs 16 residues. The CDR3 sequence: CASSPIGLAGVGEQYF. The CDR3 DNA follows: TGTGCCAGCAGCCCAATAGGACTAGCGGGAGTGGGAGAGCAGTACTTC.

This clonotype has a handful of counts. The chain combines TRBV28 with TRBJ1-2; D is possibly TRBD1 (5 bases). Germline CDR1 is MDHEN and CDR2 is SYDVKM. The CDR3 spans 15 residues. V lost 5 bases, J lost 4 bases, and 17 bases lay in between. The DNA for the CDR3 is TGTGCCAGCAGTCTCACTCAGGCGGGGGGCTATGGCTACACCTTC. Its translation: CASSLTQAGGYGYTF.

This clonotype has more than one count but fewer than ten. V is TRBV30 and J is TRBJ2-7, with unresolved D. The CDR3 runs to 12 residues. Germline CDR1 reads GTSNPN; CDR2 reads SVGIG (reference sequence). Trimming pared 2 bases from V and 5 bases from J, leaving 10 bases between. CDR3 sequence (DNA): TGTGCCTGGAGTCCTCTGAGGAACGAGCAGTACTTC. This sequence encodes CAWSPLRNEQYF.

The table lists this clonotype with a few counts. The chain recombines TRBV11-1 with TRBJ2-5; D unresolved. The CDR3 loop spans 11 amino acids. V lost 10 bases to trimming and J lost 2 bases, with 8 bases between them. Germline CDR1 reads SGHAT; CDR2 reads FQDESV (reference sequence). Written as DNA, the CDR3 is TGTGCCATAAAAAATCAAGAGACCCAGTACTTC. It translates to CAIKNQETQYF.

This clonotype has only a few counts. CDR3 protein: CASRGTGPGTEAFF. The CDR3 nucleotides read TGTGCCAGTAGAGGGACAGGGCCGGGCACTGAAGCTTTCTTT. The V gene is TRBV19, the J gene TRBJ1-1; 9 bases match TRBD1. This CDR3 is built from 14 residues. Germline values: CDR1 LNHDA, CDR2 SQIVND (reference sequence). The junction had 6 bases not matched to a gene; V was cut back by 6 bases and J by 4 bases.

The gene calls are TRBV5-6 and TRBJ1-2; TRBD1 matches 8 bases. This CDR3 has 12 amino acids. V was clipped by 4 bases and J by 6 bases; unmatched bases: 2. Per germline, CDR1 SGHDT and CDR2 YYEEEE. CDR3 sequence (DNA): TGTGCCAGCAGCCCAGGGGGCGATGGCTACACCTTC. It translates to CASSPGGDGYTF.